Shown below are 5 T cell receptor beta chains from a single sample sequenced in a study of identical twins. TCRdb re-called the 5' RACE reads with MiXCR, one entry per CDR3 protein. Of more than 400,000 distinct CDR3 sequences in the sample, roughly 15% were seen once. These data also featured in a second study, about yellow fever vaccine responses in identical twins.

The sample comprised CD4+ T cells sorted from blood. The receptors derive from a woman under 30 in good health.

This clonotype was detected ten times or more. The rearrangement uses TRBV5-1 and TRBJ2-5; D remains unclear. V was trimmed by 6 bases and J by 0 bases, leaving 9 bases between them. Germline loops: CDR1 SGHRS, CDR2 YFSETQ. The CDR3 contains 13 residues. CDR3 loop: CASTRAYQETQYF. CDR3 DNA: TGCGCCAGCACCCGAGCGTACCAAGAGACCCAGTACTTC.

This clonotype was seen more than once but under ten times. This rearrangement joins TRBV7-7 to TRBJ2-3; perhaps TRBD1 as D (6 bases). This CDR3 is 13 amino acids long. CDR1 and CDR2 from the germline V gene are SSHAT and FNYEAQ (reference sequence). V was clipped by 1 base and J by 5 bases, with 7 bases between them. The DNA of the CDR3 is TGTGCCAGCAGCTTAGTAGGGGGAGATACGCAGTATTTT. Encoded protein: CASSLVGGDTQYF. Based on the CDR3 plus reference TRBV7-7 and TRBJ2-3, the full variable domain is GAGVSQSPRYKVTKRGQDVTLRCDPISSHATLYWYQQALGQGPEFLTYFNYEAQPDKSGLPSDRFSAERPEGSISTLTIQRTEQRDSAMYRCASSLVGGDTQYFGPGTRLTVL.

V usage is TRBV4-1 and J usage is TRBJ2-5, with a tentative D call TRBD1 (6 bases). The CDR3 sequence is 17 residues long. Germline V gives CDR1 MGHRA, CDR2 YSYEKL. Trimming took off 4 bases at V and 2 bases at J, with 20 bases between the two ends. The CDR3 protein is CASSLRFGQSEQETQYF. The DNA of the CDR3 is TGCGCCAGCAGCCTCCGCTTTGGACAGAGTGAGCAAGAGACCCAGTACTTC.

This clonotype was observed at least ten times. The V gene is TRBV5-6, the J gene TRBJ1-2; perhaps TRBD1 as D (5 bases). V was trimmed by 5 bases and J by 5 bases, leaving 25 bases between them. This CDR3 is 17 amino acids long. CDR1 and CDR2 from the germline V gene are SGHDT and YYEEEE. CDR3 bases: TGTGCCAGCAGACTTCGTTCGATGGGGGTTTTGAAGTATGGCTACACCTTC. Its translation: CASRLRSMGVLKYGYTF.

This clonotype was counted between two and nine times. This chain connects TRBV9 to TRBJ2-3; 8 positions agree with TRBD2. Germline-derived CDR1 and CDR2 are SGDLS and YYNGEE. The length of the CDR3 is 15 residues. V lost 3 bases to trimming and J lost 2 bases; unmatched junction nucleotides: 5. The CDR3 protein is CASSALAGYTDTQYF. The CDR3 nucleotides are TGTGCCAGCAGCGCTCTAGCGGGTTACACAGATACGCAGTATTTT.